The rows below give T cell receptor beta chains drawn from one sample of a study of identical twins. TCRdb fed the 5' RACE reads into MiXCR, producing one record per CDR3 protein. The sample shows about 890,000 distinct CDR3 sequences, roughly 12% of them seen only once. Separately, the same data were catalogued under a study of yellow fever vaccine responses in identical twins.

The sample taken for sequencing was PBMCs. The source is a woman between 18 and 29 years old in good health. The conserved cysteine and the conserved F or W are not part of the CDR3 here.

J,V,CDR3
TRBJ2-1,TRBV20-1,SASRPNPGEQF
TRBJ2-3,TRBV20-1,SARDSGGRTDTQY
TRBJ1-4,TRBV7-9,ASSNQGNEKLF
TRBJ1-1,TRBV6-1,ASSEEGVVNTEAF
TRBJ2-3,TRBV25-1,ASSEPTQTSTDTQY
TRBJ1-2,TRBV14,ASSPTRQSGYT
TRBJ2-3,TRBV20-1,SARVGSGVQDTQY
TRBJ2-1,TRBV20-1,SAREPLGGLAPRLDYNEQF
TRBJ2-2,TRBV9,ASSPSPKVGLF
TRBJ2-1,TRBV9,ASSPYVASGHNEQF
TRBJ2-5,TRBV15,ATSREIGLADPRETQY
TRBJ2-5,TRBV7-2,ASRSGTVPSETQY
TRBJ1-4,TRBV27,ASSLKWSLAATNEKLF
TRBJ2-2,TRBV5-1,ASSKQGAGTGELF
TRBJ1-2,TRBV20-1,SAKTGQGEGYT
TRBJ2-2,TRBV10-3,AIRGQANTGELF
TRBJ2-5,TRBV20-1,SAYSAGNQETQY
TRBJ2-2,TRBV7-9,ASAKGAGELF
TRBJ2-7,TRBV3-1,ASTGTGDYEQY
TRBJ1-3,TRBV5-6,ASSYYSGSGNTIY
TRBJ2-3,TRBV24-1,ATSDYRAGSTDTQY
TRBJ2-5,TRBV12-3/TRBV12-4,ASGTSGRAWETQY
TRBJ2-1,TRBV20-1,SATDRGNEQF
TRBJ2-5,TRBV2,AGATEKETQY
TRBJ2-7,TRBV20-1,SAGLTSGSYEQY
TRBJ2-7,TRBV29-1,SGGQGGSYEQY
TRBJ2-5,TRBV7-2,ASSLGVAGGYQETQY
TRBJ2-3,TRBV9,ASSVASALNTQY
TRBJ2-2,TRBV7-8,ASSSLAGWTGELF
TRBJ1-5,TRBV28,ASTSSSGNNQPQH
TRBJ2-5,TRBV5-1,ASSRGREETQY
TRBJ2-1,TRBV5-1,ASSLEAGVYNEQF
TRBJ2-1,TRBV7-2,ASSFFGVTSEQF
TRBJ1-1,TRBV20-1,SATPGHQNTEAF
TRBJ2-1,TRBV29-1,SVLLAGGEQF
TRBJ1-1,TRBV20-1,SAPLWGNTEAF
TRBJ1-2,TRBV11-2,ASSLGAGYAGYT
TRBJ2-1,TRBV3-1,ASSHYGQISYNEQF
TRBJ2-5,TRBV5-4,ASSWGKTGGWLGQETQY
TRBJ1-1,TRBV12-3/TRBV12-4,ASSNTWRVLKNTEAF
TRBJ2-1,TRBV5-1,ASRPGLAGEGEQF
TRBJ2-5,TRBV4-1,ASSQVIQETQY
TRBJ2-5,TRBV20-1,SARGTLQQTQY
TRBJ2-5,TRBV11-3,ASSEGTGVGTQY
TRBJ1-2,TRBV12-3/TRBV12-4,ASSLQAWGYT
TRBJ2-1,TRBV10-3,AISWQSSYNEQF
TRBJ2-5,TRBV7-7,ASSPREGRGLETQY
TRBJ2-1,TRBV12-3/TRBV12-4,ASSQSRGGYGYNEQF
TRBJ2-1,TRBV6-1,ASSQKGQLFDEQF
TRBJ1-4,TRBV7-9,ASSLGSRNEKLF
TRBJ2-2,TRBV5-5,ASSFAGPGELF
TRBJ2-3,TRBV5-1,ASSLGNAVGTDTQY